The rows below give T cell receptor beta chains drawn from one sample of a study of blood T cell repertoires in COVID-19. Profiling relied on immunoSEQ multiplex PCR, and the TCRdb table lists in-frame clones only, not all of them. The sample shows 150,000 or so clones, under 90% of them seen only once. The sample consisted of PBMCs or T cells enriched from blood (not recorded which). Receptors were obtained from a man in his forties or fifties who had recovered from COVID-19. CDR3s include the opening cysteine and the closing phenylalanine or tryptophan. A D gene is named only where the DNA matches it firmly. Rows give clone size only sometimes, using once, few, many, or a class for an expanded clone.

TRBV5-1	NA	NA	TRBJ2-2	CASGRGGEGGELFF	TGCGCCAGCGGCCGAGGGGGAGAAGGCGGGGAGCTGTTTTTT
TRBV28	NA	TRBD1	TRBJ1-5	CASSFLTGDFQPQHF	TGTGCCAGCAGTTTCCTCACAGGGGATTTCCAGCCCCAGCATTTT
TRBV29-1	once	TRBD1	TRBJ1-1	CSVTTGGVVRNTEAFF	TGCAGCGTTACTACAGGGGGCGTCGTGAGGAACACTGAAGCTTTCTTT
TRBV3-1/TRBV3-2	NA	TRBD1	TRBJ1-5	CASSQGTGAYNQPQHF	TGTGCCAGCAGCCAAGGGACAGGGGCCTACAATCAGCCCCAGCATTTT
TRBV6-5	NA	TRBD1	TRBJ1-1	CASSQGATEAFF	TGTGCCAGCAGTCAGGGGGCCACTGAAGCTTTCTTT
TRBV10-2	NA	NA	TRBJ1-1	CASQNPPEAFF	TGCGCCAGCCAGAATCCCCCTGAAGCTTTCTTT
TRBV5-6	NA	NA	TRBJ2-1	CASSSILGGHGNEQFF	TGTGCCAGCAGCTCCATACTCGGGGGGCACGGCAATGAGCAGTTCTTC
TRBV5-6	NA	NA	TRBJ1-1	CASSLAGGGAFF	TGTGCCAGCAGCTTGGCCGGTGGAGGAGCTTTCTTT
TRBV15	NA	NA	TRBJ1-2	CATSRDPGLGYGYTF	TGTGCCACCAGCAGAGATCCAGGGTTGGGCTATGGCTACACCTTC
TRBV7-3	once	TRBD2	TRBJ2-1	CASSLGLAGGHNEQFF	TGTGCCAGCAGCTTAGGACTAGCGGGGGGTCACAATGAGCAGTTCTTC
TRBV10-1	NA	NA	TRBJ2-3	CASSESVATGDTQYF	TGCGCCAGCAGTGAGTCGGTAGCAACGGGGGATACGCAGTATTTT
TRBV27	few	NA	TRBJ1-1	CASSLGHGTEAFF	TGTGCCAGCAGTTTGGGACATGGTACTGAAGCTTTCTTT
TRBV4-1	NA	NA	TRBJ1-5	CASRQTPRDIYQPQHF	TGCGCCAGCAGACAGACCCCTCGGGACATTTATCAGCCCCAGCATTTT
TRBV25-1	once	NA	TRBJ1-2	CASSESSGDPYGYTF	TGTGCCAGCAGTGAATCCTCAGGGGATCCCTATGGCTACACCTTC
TRBV29-1	NA	TRBD1	TRBJ2-1	CSVTRFPDRGGVGDRNEQFF	TGCAGCGTCACCCGGTTCCCGGACAGGGGAGGGGTAGGGGACAGGAATGAGCAGTTCTTC
TRBV4-1	few	NA	TRBJ2-3	CASSHQGRQSTDTQYF	TGCGCCAGCAGCCACCAGGGCAGGCAAAGCACAGATACGCAGTATTTT
TRBV9	few	NA	TRBJ2-2	CASSSAGWAGELFF	TGTGCCAGCAGCTCTGCAGGGTGGGCCGGGGAGCTGTTTTTT
TRBV10-3	once	TRBD1	TRBJ2-2	CAISEPDRDGGELFF	TGTGCCATCAGTGAGCCCGACAGGGATGGCGGGGAGCTGTTTTTT
TRBV5-5	NA	NA	TRBJ2-5	CASSRGGQETQYF	TGTGCCAGCAGCCGGGGAGGACAAGAGACCCAGTACTTC
TRBV19	once	TRBD2	TRBJ2-1	CASSFGGGYNEQFF	TGTGCCAGTAGTTTCGGGGGGGGATACAATGAGCAGTTCTTC
TRBV19	few	NA	TRBJ1-1	CASSSRGRLNTEAFF	TGTGCCAGTAGTAGTAGGGGCCGGCTAAACACTGAAGCTTTCTTT
TRBV7-2	NA	TRBD1	TRBJ2-2	CASSLAGQGGSGELFF	TGTGCCAGCAGCTTAGCGGGACAGGGGGGATCCGGGGAGCTGTTTTTT
TRBV13	NA	NA	TRBJ1-1	CASSLYGVEAFF	TGTGCCAGCAGCTTGTACGGGGTTGAAGCTTTCTTT
TRBV7-9	once	TRBD2	TRBJ2-3	CASSFLAGTTDTQYF	TGTGCCAGCAGCTTTCTAGCGGGGACCACAGATACGCAGTATTTT
TRBV7-9	NA	NA	TRBJ1-2	CASSLGSGDGYTF	TGTGCCAGCAGCTTGGGGTCGGGGGATGGCTACACCTTC
TRBV10-3	NA	TRBD1	TRBJ2-2	CAISLQGGPGELFF	TGTGCCATCAGTTTACAGGGGGGACCCGGGGAGCTGTTTTTT
TRBV7-3	NA	NA	TRBJ2-3	CASSPDSTWGTDTQYF	TGTGCCAGCAGCCCGGACAGCACCTGGGGCACAGATACGCAGTATTTT
TRBV12-3/TRBV12-4	NA	NA	TRBJ2-2	CASRQGSGELFF	TGTGCCAGCAGGCAGGGAAGCGGGGAGCTGTTTTTT
TRBV9	once	TRBD1	TRBJ1-1	CASSGGQGETEAFF	TGTGCCAGCAGCGGGGGACAGGGGGAGACTGAAGCTTTCTTT
TRBV2	NA	TRBD2	TRBJ2-2	CASTASGVTGELFF	TGTGCCAGCACTGCCAGCGGGGTCACCGGGGAGCTGTTTTTT
TRBV28	NA	TRBD2	TRBJ2-5	CASSFSGATIQETQYF	TGTGCCAGCAGTTTCAGCGGGGCGACCATACAAGAGACCCAGTACTTC
TRBV19	few	NA	TRBJ1-5	CASSSAGNLFNQPQHF	TGTGCCAGTAGTTCGGCCGGGAACCTATTCAATCAGCCCCAGCATTTT
TRBV6-5	few	NA	TRBJ2-3	CASRSRGTDTQYF	TGTGCCAGCAGGTCACGGGGCACAGATACGCAGTATTTT
TRBV5-1	few	TRBD1	TRBJ2-1	CASSLGQGGNEQFF	TGCGCCAGCAGCTTGGGACAGGGGGGCAATGAGCAGTTCTTC
TRBV5-1	NA	NA	TRBJ2-5	CASSLGDDLPTQYF	TGCGCCAGCAGCCTCGGAGACGACCTGCCGACCCAGTACTTC
TRBV6-5	few	TRBD1	TRBJ1-2	CASVETGFSYGYTF	TGTGCCAGCGTAGAGACAGGGTTCTCCTATGGCTACACCTTC
TRBV9	NA	TRBD1	TRBJ2-2	CASSVGVGQGTGELFF	TGTGCCAGCAGCGTAGGAGTCGGACAGGGTACCGGGGAGCTGTTTTTT
TRBV5-1	NA	TRBD1	TRBJ1-2	CASSTGDREDYGYTF	TGCGCCAGCAGCACCGGGGACAGAGAAGACTATGGCTACACCTTC
TRBV7-3	NA	NA	TRBJ2-5	CASSFGPKETQYF	TGTGCCAGCAGCTTTGGGCCAAAAGAGACCCAGTACTTC
TRBV7-3	once	TRBD1	TRBJ1-2	CASSSGQGRYTF	TGTGCCAGCAGCTCCGGACAGGGACGCTACACCTTC
TRBV6-5	NA	NA	TRBJ2-7	CAASPNLYEQYF	TGTGCCGCCTCCCCTAACCTCTACGAGCAGTACTTC
TRBV4-1	NA	NA	TRBJ1-2	CASSQEGARGYTF	TGCGCCAGCAGCCAAGAGGGGGCGCGAGGCTACACCTTC
TRBV5-5	NA	TRBD2	TRBJ2-3	CASSLVGGYITDTQYF	TGTGCCAGCAGCTTGGTCGGGGGGTACATCACAGATACGCAGTATTTT
TRBV5-1	few	TRBD1	TRBJ2-1	CASSAASGTQGNEQFF	TGCGCCAGCAGCGCTGCTTCCGGGACACAGGGGAATGAGCAGTTCTTC
TRBV5-1	NA	TRBD1	TRBJ2-5	CASSLTDGTARGGTQYF	TGCGCCAGCAGCTTGACCGATGGGACAGCCCGAGGTGGGACCCAGTACTTC
TRBV30	NA	TRBD2	TRBJ2-5	CAGKLAGLGTQYF	TGTGCCGGAAAGCTAGCGGGGCTCGGGACCCAGTACTTC
TRBV11-3	NA	NA	TRBJ2-2	CASSRTRNTGELFF	TGTGCCAGCAGCCGAACAAGGAACACCGGGGAGCTGTTTTTT
TRBV7-2	NA	NA	TRBJ1-3	CASSSYAVSGNTIYF	TGTGCCAGCAGCTCGTACGCAGTCTCTGGAAACACCATATATTTT
TRBV4-1	NA	TRBD1	TRBJ1-6	CASSQNRDSYNSPLHF	TGCGCCAGCAGCCAGAACCGGGACAGCTATAATTCACCCCTCCACTTT